Below, 5 T cell receptor beta chains from the same sample are listed, as sequenced in a study of Ad26.COV2.S vaccination and SARS-CoV-2 variants. Assay: immunoSEQ multiplex PCR; the TCRdb copy retains only in-frame clones and omits some. The sample carries 380,000 or so clones, around 90% recorded once. As for treatment: roughly 18 received Ad26.COV2.S at low or high dose, single or two shots; 5 received placebo; per-sample allocation not given. Specimen acquisition occurred on day 63 following the initial vaccine or placebo injection. The specimen was peripheral blood, collected in a trial of Ad26.COV2.S vaccine versus placebo. Receptors were obtained from a person between 18 and 65 years old who received the Ad26.COV2.S COVID-19 vaccine or a placebo.

This chain links TRBV4-1 with TRBJ1-1; the D gene is possibly TRBD1 (6 bases). Germline V gene lookup returns CDR1 MGHRA and CDR2 YSYEKL. The CDR3 is 13 amino acids. V lost 3 bases and J lost 7, with 12 bases in between. The chain's CDR3 is CASSQGGANEAFF. In DNA, the CDR3 is TGCGCCAGCAGCCAGGGGGGCGCCAATGAAGCTTTCTTT.

V and J are TRBV9 and TRBJ2-7; 9 positions match TRBD1. CDR1 SGDLS and CDR2 YYNGEE come from the germline V gene. This CDR3 contains 15 residues. The ends lost 3 bases at V and 5 bases at J; junction bases unmatched: 9. The CDR3: CASSASGTGTHEQYF. The CDR3 nucleotides read TGTGCCAGCAGCGCCTCCGGGACAGGGACCCACGAGCAGTACTTC.

This chain uses TRBV5-4 with TRBJ2-5, with 8 bases matching TRBD1. Germline V gene data show CDR1 as SGHNT and CDR2 as YYREEE (reference sequence). Trimming at V came to 4 bases and at J to 2 bases, leaving 4 bases not matched to a gene. This CDR3 contains 14 residues. The CDR3 sequence: CASSQRQGQETQYF. CDR3 bases: TGTGCCAGCAGCCAGAGACAGGGGCAAGAGACCCAGTACTTC.

The CDR3 protein is CASSLTSVGTDTQYF. In DNA form, the CDR3 reads TGTGCCAGCAGCCTAACTAGCGTCGGCACAGATACGCAGTATTTT. The J gene is TRBJ2-3, the V gene TRBV6-2 or TRBV6-3; TRBD2 aligns across 7 bases. The CDR3 is 15 amino acids. The germline CDR1 and CDR2 sequences are MNHEY and SVGEGT. Trimming at V came to 6 bases and at J to 1 base, leaving 7 bases not matched to a gene.

The CDR3 region is CASSPANLNNEQFF. The CDR3 DNA sequence: TGTGCCAGCAGCCCCGCAAATCTAAACAATGAGCAGTTCTTC. This chain uses TRBV3-1 (or the pseudogene TRBV3-2) with TRBJ2-1; no definite D call. The germline V and J ends were trimmed by 4 bases and 5 bases, with 12 bases remaining between them. The CDR3 length is 14 residues. Germline CDR1 LGHDT, CDR2 YNNKEL (reference sequence).